These 30 T cell receptor beta chains originate from one sample sequenced in a study of blood T cell repertoires in COVID-19. The table came from immunoSEQ multiplex PCR; TCRdb's copy has only in-frame clones and leaves some out. The sample holds a few hundred thousand clones, just under 90% seen once. Sequencing input: PBMCs or T cells enriched from blood (not recorded which). These receptors came from a woman between 45 and 60 years old who had recovered from COVID-19.

This clone was seen only a few times. The gene calls are TRBV3-1 (or the pseudogene TRBV3-2) and TRBJ1-3, with D unclear. The CDR3 consists of 15 residues. CDR1 LGHDT and CDR2 YNNKEL come from the germline V gene (reference sequence). V lost 1 base to trimming and J lost 0 bases, with 7 bases between them. CDR3 residues: CASSQGANSGNTIYF. The CDR3 DNA reads TGTGCCAGCAGCCAAGGGGCTAACTCTGGAAACACCATATATTTT.

This sequence joins TRBV6-2 or TRBV6-3 and TRBJ2-3; the match to TRBD1 covers 9 bases. This CDR3 is built from 15 residues. Germline lookup yields CDR1 MNHEY and CDR2 SVGEGT. After removal of 0 bases from V and 8 bases from J, the junction contained 6 bases not matched to a gene. CDR3 DNA sequence: TGTGCCAGCAGTTACTCGGACAGGGGAATAGGTACGCAGTATTTT. This translates into CASSYSDRGIGTQYF.

The chain has TRBV2 and TRBJ1-2, with D perhaps matching TRBD1 (5 bases). Germline V gene data show CDR1 as SNHLY and CDR2 as FYNNEI. This CDR3 has 12 residues. Trimming took 6 bases from V and 4 from J, leaving 9 bases between them. The CDR3 coding sequence is TGTGCCAGCAGACCCGACAGCTATGGCTACACCTTC. Its translation is CASRPDSYGYTF.

This chain joins TRBV4-1 and TRBJ1-2; maybe TRBD1 (5 bases). Germline V gene lookup returns CDR1 MGHRA and CDR2 YSYEKL. This CDR3 is 12 amino acids long. Between the trimmed V and J ends, which lost 3 bases and 7 bases, there was a span of 9 bases. The CDR3 coding sequence is TGCGCCAGCAGCCACGGGGGAGGTGGCTACACCTTC. Translating it yields CASSHGGGGYTF.

This clone appeared once. This chain links TRBV7-6 with TRBJ1-5; D call uncertain. The CDR3 length is 14 residues. Trimming took 1 base from V and 7 from J, leaving 11 bases between them. Germline CDR1 and CDR2: SGHVS and FNYEAQ. CDR3 loop: CASSLEGGGQPQHF. The DNA of the CDR3 is TGTGCCAGCAGCTTAGAGGGTGGAGGACAGCCCCAGCATTTT.

The chain links TRBV6-1 to TRBJ2-5, with D perhaps TRBD2 (5 bases). V lost 2 bases to trimming and J lost 0 bases, with 13 bases between them. The CDR3 extends over 16 amino acids. In germline, CDR1 is MNHNS, CDR2 SASEGT. This CDR3 reads CASSELSGAYQETQYF. In nucleotides, the CDR3 is TGTGCCAGCAGTGAACTCAGCGGAGCGTACCAAGAGACCCAGTACTTC.

The V gene is TRBV7-8, the J gene TRBJ2-5, with 9 bases aligning to TRBD1. V was clipped by 5 bases and J by 5 bases; unmatched bases: 6. CDR1 SGHVS and CDR2 FQNEAQ come from the germline V gene. The CDR3 spans 14 residues. The CDR3 loop reads CASSTWTGAETQYF. CDR3 DNA: TGTGCCAGCAGCACTTGGACAGGGGCTGAGACCCAGTACTTC.

The J gene is TRBJ2-2, the V gene TRBV6-1, with 8 bases aligning to TRBD1. V trimming: 1 base; J trimming: 1 base; junction bases outside the gene matches: 2. CDR1 is MNHNS and CDR2 is SASEGT in the germline V gene. The CDR3 consists of 16 residues. CDR3 in DNA: TGTGCCAGCAGTGAAGGGACAGGGAGGAACACCGGGGAGCTGTTTTTT. Translated: CASSEGTGRNTGELFF.

The CDR3 DNA reads as TGTGCCAGCAGTTGGGGACAGGGAATATATGGCTACACCTTC. Translated, it gives CASSWGQGIYGYTF. V gene TRBV28 combines with J gene TRBJ1-2; TRBD1 agrees at 9 bases. Germline V gene sequence: CDR1 MDHEN, CDR2 SYDVKM. The CDR3 loop spans 14 amino acids. Trimming cost V 4 bases and J 5 bases; bases outside gene matches: 5.

The rearrangement links TRBV20-1 to TRBJ1-1, with no clear D. This CDR3 comprises 11 residues. Trimming took 6 bases from V and 6 from J, leaving 11 bases between them. CDR1 is DFQATT and CDR2 is SNEGSKA in the germline V gene (reference sequence). DNA of the CDR3: TGCAGTGCCCCGATAGAAGCTGAAGCTTTCTTT. Protein sequence: CSAPIEAEAFF.

The V gene is TRBV28, the J gene TRBJ1-2, with D unclear. The length of the CDR3 is 12 residues. Germline CDR1 MDHEN, CDR2 SYDVKM. This CDR3 is CAAGYSMSGYTF. The CDR3 nucleotides are TGTGCGGCGGGTTATTCCATGTCTGGCTACACCTTC.

The rearrangement uses TRBV11-3 and TRBJ2-3, with 9 bases matching TRBD2. Trimming at V came to 5 bases and at J to 6 bases, leaving 12 bases not matched to a gene. Germline V gene data show CDR1 as SGHNT and CDR2 as YENEEA. The CDR3 contains 16 residues. CDR3 sequence: CASSTGGAGGLDTQYF. Written as DNA, the CDR3 is TGTGCCAGCAGCACCGGCGGGGCGGGGGGGCTGGATACGCAGTATTTT.

The rearrangement uses TRBV2 and TRBJ2-2, with 7 bases aligning to TRBD1. Germline CDR1 reads SNHLY; CDR2 reads FYNNEI. V lost 8 bases and J lost 4; bases outside the gene matches: 7. The CDR3 sequence is 14 residues long. Here the CDR3 DNA reads TGTGCCAGCTCGGACAGGTCCGTCACCGGGGAGCTGTTTTTT. Translated, it gives CASSDRSVTGELFF.

The chain couples TRBV5-8 to TRBJ1-4; a possible D gene is TRBD1 (6 bases). The CDR3 has 15 amino acids. Trimming cost V 4 bases and J 5 bases, with 15 bases left between them. The germline V gene has CDR1 SGHTS and CDR2 YDEGEE. The CDR3 here is CASSGGQTENEKLFF. The CDR3 DNA reads TGTGCCAGCAGCGGTGGACAGACTGAAAATGAAAAACTGTTTTTT.

This clone was recorded only once. The chain is built from TRBV5-1 and TRBJ1-2; D is ambiguous. Trimming pared 0 bases from V and 4 bases from J, leaving 13 bases between. Germline V gene data show CDR1 as SGHRS and CDR2 as YFSETQ. The CDR3 is made up of 15 amino acids. CDR3 amino acids: CASSLDPGVGYGYTF. DNA for the CDR3: TGCGCCAGCAGCTTGGATCCAGGTGTTGGCTATGGCTACACCTTC.

This chain connects TRBV3-1 (or the pseudogene TRBV3-2) to TRBJ1-1; 8 bases fit TRBD1. The CDR3 spans 13 residues. Germline loops: CDR1 LGHDT, CDR2 YNNKEL (reference sequence). After removal of 0 bases from V and 10 bases from J, the junction contained 4 bases not matched to a gene. CDR3 residues: CASSQDRGRSAFF. In DNA form, the CDR3 reads TGTGCCAGCAGCCAAGACAGGGGGCGGTCAGCTTTCTTT.

Comment on this clone: Other DNA sequences of this sample code for an identical CDR3. V and J are TRBV7-8 and TRBJ1-5; 9 bases map to TRBD1. The germline V gene encodes CDR1 SGHVS and CDR2 FQNEAQ. The CDR3 runs to 15 residues. After removal of 5 bases from V and 3 bases from J, the junction contained 5 bases not matched to a gene. CDR3 loop: CASSSRTGDNQPQHF. As DNA, the CDR3 is TGTGCCAGCAGCAGCCGGACAGGGGACAATCAGCCCCAGCATTTT.

The chain combines TRBV2 with TRBJ2-7, with D unclear. V lost 4 bases, J lost 0 bases, and 7 bases lay in between. The germline gives CDR1 SNHLY, CDR2 FYNNEI. CDR3 length equals 13 residues. CDR3 DNA sequence: TGTGCCAGCAGTGGAACGGGCTCCTACGAGCAGTACTTC. This encodes CASSGTGSYEQYF.

V and J are TRBV5-1 and TRBJ1-2, with a weak D call TRBD1 (6 bases). V lost 4 bases to trimming and J lost 0 bases, with 13 bases between them. Per germline, CDR1 SGHRS and CDR2 YFSETQ. The length of the CDR3 is 15 residues. The CDR3 region has the DNA TGCGCCAGCAGCGACACAGGGCGGACTAACTATGGCTACACCTTC. This encodes CASSDTGRTNYGYTF.

The chain uses TRBV5-7 and TRBJ2-7; D uncertain. TRBV5-7 is an ORF, and what it does is uncertain. The CDR3 spans 16 residues. The V end was cut by 0 bases, the J end by 3 bases, with 16 bases between. CDR3 in amino acids: CASSLAPGEGYYEQYF. The CDR3 nucleotides are TGTGCCAGCAGCTTGGCGCCAGGTGAAGGCTACTACGAGCAGTACTTC.

In this sample, this clone turned up a few times. This chain joins TRBV11-2 and TRBJ1-2; D might be TRBD1 (5 bases). V lost 3 bases to trimming and J lost 2 bases, with 7 bases between them. The CDR3 runs to 13 residues. Germline-derived CDR1 and CDR2 are SGHAT and FQNNGV. In DNA form, the CDR3 reads TGTGCCAGCAGCTTTACAGGAAACTATGGCTACACCTTC. The encoded protein is CASSFTGNYGYTF.

J is TRBJ1-5 and V is TRBV28; tentative D call: TRBD1 (5 bases). CDR3 size: 15 residues. V was clipped by 1 base and J by 3 bases, with 10 bases between them. Germline values: CDR1 MDHEN, CDR2 SYDVKM. DNA of the CDR3: TGTGCCAGCAGTTTATTCGACAGTGCCAATCAGCCCCAGCATTTT. Translation: CASSLFDSANQPQHF.

Turning to this clone: The junction does not match germline at one end; this may be a read error. This rearrangement joins TRBV12-3 or TRBV12-4 to TRBJ2-2; D might be TRBD1 (6 bases). CDR3 length: 13 amino acids. CDR3 region: CASSPPGDGALFF. CDR3 sequence (DNA): TGTGCCAGCAGTCCGCCAGGGGATGGGGCGCTGTTTTTT.

The chain has TRBV3-1 (or the pseudogene TRBV3-2) and TRBJ2-3, with TRBD2 matching 15 bases. Trimming cost V 6 bases and J 6 bases; bases outside gene matches: 4. Per germline, CDR1 LGHDT and CDR2 YNNKEL (reference sequence). This CDR3 region has 15 residues. Here the CDR3 reads CASRGLAGGPDTQYF. CDR3 nucleotide sequence: TGTGCCAGCAGAGGACTAGCGGGGGGGCCCGATACGCAGTATTTT.

The genes are TRBV19 and TRBJ1-1; perhaps TRBD1 as D (5 bases). CDR1 is LNHDA, CDR2 SQIVND, per germline (reference sequence). V was clipped by 7 bases and J by 0 bases, with 15 bases between them. The CDR3 runs to 15 residues. DNA for the CDR3: TGTGCCAGTAAAATGCAGGGTCGGATGAACACTGAAGCTTTCTTT. Protein: CASKMQGRMNTEAFF.

In this sample, this clone turned up once. This chain connects TRBV19 to TRBJ2-2; 7 bases fit TRBD2. Germline assignment: CDR1 LNHDA and CDR2 SQIVND (reference sequence). The CDR3 sequence is 18 residues long. With V trimmed by 5 bases and J by 0 bases, 12 bases remained unmatched. CDR3: CASSSPPWGTTNTGELFF. For the CDR3, the DNA is TGTGCCAGTAGTTCCCCTCCTTGGGGGACTACGAACACCGGGGAGCTGTTTTTT.

The rearrangement links TRBV29-1 to TRBJ1-2; tentatively, D is TRBD1 (6 bases). V was shortened by 4 bases and J by 6 bases, with 24 bases between the two germline ends. CDR3 size: 16 residues. The germline V gene has CDR1 SQVTM and CDR2 ANQGSEA. The CDR3 sequence is CSVVFSRTATRNGYTF. The CDR3 DNA reads TGCAGCGTTGTCTTTTCTAGGACAGCAACGCGAAATGGCTACACCTTC.

The V and J genes are TRBV5-1 and TRBJ2-2, with 13 bases lining up with TRBD2. CDR1 SGHRS and CDR2 YFSETQ come from the germline V gene. This CDR3 contains 17 residues. After removal of 1 base from V and 6 bases from J, the junction contained 6 bases not matched to a gene. CDR3 DNA: TGCGCCAGCAGCTTGTCCATAGGGACTAGCGGGGCCGGGGAGCTGTTTTTT. Translated: CASSLSIGTSGAGELFF.

This chain connects TRBV27 to TRBJ1-1; D uncertain. V was shortened by 2 bases and J by 10 bases, with 14 bases between the two germline ends. Germline-derived CDR1 and CDR2 are MNHEY and SMNVEV (reference sequence). This CDR3 has 13 residues. The CDR3 DNA sequence: TGTGCCAGCAGTTTAACGACCGGCAGCGGAGCTTTCTTT. Translation: CASSLTTGSGAFF.

The chain recombines TRBV6-2 or TRBV6-3 with TRBJ2-3; TRBD1 matches at 11 bases. Per germline, CDR1 MNHEY and CDR2 SVGEGT. Germline trimming cut 1 base from V and 2 bases from J; bases unmatched to any gene: 14. The CDR3 covers 20 residues. CDR3 protein: CASSYFGQGAFIGDTDTQYF. The CDR3 nucleotides are TGTGCCAGCAGTTACTTTGGACAGGGGGCGTTTATTGGGGACACAGATACGCAGTATTTT.